The sample holds many counts of the clone carrying this T cell receptor beta chain. cDNA synthesis used a TRAV/TRBV-specific primer set for both chains. TCRs were amplified for around 21 PCR cycles with a constant-region primer and V-primer adapter. TCRdb re-derived calls from the reads in MiXCR, one entry per CDR3 protein. The data hold tens of thousands of distinct CDR3 sequences, with roughly a sixth observed a single time. The sample comes from a study of low-dose radiotherapy and immunotherapy resistance in tumors. About the study: The 200 mg/m2 dose of intravenous cyclophosphamide was given every two weeks, one day before radiation and immunotherapy.

Time point in this sample: before trial treatment. This CDR3 has 13 residues. Trimming stripped 5 bases from V and 5 bases from J, with 10 bases between. CDR1 and CDR2 (germline): MNHEY, SMNVEV (reference sequence). This sequence joins TRBV27 and TRBJ1-5, with no clear D. The sample consisted of PBMCs, taken before treatment. This receptor was obtained from a male donor with prostate cancer. The CDR3 is CASSLQEDQPQHF. CDR3 DNA sequence: TGTGCCAGCAGTCTTCAAGAGGATCAGCCCCAGCATTTT.